The source of this T cell receptor beta chain is a study of control samples from healthy donors and cancer patients. Assay: immunoSEQ multiplex PCR; the TCRdb copy retains only in-frame clones and omits some. The table includes about 57,000 clones, 80% to 95% detected once. Germline CDR1 is SGHNT and CDR2 is YYREEE (reference sequence). The CDR3 loop spans 14 amino acids. V was cut by 6 bases and J by 6 bases, with 17 bases left in between. Input material: PBMCs. This TCR was recovered from a man aged 30 to 45 with colorectal cancer. V usage is TRBV5-4 and J usage is TRBJ2-3; D remains unclear. Here the CDR3 reads CASTRPSDLDTQYF. DNA for the CDR3: TGTGCCAGCACCCGACCATCCGACTTGGATACGCAGTATTTT.